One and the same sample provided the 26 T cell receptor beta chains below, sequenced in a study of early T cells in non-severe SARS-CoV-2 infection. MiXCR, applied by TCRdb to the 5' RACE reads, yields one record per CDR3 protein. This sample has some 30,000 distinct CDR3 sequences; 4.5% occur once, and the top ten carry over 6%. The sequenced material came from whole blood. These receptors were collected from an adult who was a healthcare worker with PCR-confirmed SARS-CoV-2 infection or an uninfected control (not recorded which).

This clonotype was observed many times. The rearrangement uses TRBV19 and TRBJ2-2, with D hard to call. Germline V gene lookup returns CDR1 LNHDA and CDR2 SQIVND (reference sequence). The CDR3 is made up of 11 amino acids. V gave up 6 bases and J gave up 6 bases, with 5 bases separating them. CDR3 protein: CASRFSGELFF. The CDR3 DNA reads TGTGCCAGTAGATTCTCCGGGGAGCTGTTTTTT.

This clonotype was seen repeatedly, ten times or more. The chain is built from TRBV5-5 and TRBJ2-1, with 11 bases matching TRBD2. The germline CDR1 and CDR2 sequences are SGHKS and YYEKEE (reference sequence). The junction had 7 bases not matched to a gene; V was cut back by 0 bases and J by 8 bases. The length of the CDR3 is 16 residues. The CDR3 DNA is TGTGCCAGCAGCTTGGGAGGCGGTAGCGGGAGGGATGAGCAGTTCTTC. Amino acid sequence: CASSLGGGSGRDEQFF.

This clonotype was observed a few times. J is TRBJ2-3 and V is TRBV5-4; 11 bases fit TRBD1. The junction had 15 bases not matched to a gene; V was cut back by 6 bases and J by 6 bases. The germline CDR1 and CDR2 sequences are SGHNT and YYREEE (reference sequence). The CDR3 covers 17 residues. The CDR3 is CASTPPKGTGGKDTQYF. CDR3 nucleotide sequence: TGTGCCAGCACCCCACCAAAGGGGACAGGGGGAAAGGATACGCAGTATTTT. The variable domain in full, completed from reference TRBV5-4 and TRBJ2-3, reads ETGVTQSPTHLIKTRGQQVTLRCSSQSGHNTVSWYQQALGQGPQFIFQYYREEENGRGNFPPRFSGLQFPNYSSELNVNALELDDSALYLCASTPPKGTGGKDTQYFGPGTRLTVL.

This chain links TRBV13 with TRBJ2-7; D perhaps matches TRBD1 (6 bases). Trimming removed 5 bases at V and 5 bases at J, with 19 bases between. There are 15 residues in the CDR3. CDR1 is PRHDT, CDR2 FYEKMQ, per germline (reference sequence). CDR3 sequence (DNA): TGTGCCAGCAGCACGATGCAGGGGATGGACGACGAGCAGTACTTC. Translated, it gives CASSTMQGMDDEQYF.

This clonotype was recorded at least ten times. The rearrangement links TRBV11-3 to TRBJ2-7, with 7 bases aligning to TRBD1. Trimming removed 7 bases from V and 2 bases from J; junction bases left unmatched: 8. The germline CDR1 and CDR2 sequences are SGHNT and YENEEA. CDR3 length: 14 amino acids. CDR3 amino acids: CASTQRGHAYEQYF. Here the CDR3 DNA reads TGTGCCAGCACCCAGAGGGGGCATGCCTACGAGCAGTACTTC.

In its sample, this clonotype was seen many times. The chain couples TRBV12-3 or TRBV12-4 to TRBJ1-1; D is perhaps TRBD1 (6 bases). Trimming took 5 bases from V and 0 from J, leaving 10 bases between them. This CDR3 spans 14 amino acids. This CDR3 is CASSLQGLNTEAFF. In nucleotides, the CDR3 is TGTGCCAGCAGTCTGCAGGGGCTGAACACTGAAGCTTTCTTT.

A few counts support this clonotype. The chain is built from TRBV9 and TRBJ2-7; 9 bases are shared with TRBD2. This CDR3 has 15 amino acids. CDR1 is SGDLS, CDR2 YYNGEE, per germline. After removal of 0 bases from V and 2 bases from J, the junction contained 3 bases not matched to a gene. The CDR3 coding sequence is TGTGCCAGCAGCGTAGCCGGCGGGGGGGCCTACGAGCAGTACTTC. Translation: CASSVAGGGAYEQYF.

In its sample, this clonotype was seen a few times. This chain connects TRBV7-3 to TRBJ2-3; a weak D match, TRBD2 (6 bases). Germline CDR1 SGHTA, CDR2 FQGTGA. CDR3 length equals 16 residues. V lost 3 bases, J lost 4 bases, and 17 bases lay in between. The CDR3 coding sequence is TGTGCCAGCAGCTTGCAGGCGGGAAGTATGGCAGATACGCAGTATTTT. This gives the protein CASSLQAGSMADTQYF.

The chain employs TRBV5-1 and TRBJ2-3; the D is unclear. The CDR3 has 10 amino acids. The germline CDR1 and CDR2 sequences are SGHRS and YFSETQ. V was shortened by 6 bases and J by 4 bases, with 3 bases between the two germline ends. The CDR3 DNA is TGCGCCAGCACTTCAGATACGCAGTATTTT. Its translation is CASTSDTQYF.

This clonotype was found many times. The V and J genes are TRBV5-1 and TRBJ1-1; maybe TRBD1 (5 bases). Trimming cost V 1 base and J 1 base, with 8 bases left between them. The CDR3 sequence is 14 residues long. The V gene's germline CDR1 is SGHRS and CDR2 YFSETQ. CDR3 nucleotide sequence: TGCGCCAGCAGCTTGCGAACAGGGAACACTGAAGCTTTCTTT. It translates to CASSLRTGNTEAFF.

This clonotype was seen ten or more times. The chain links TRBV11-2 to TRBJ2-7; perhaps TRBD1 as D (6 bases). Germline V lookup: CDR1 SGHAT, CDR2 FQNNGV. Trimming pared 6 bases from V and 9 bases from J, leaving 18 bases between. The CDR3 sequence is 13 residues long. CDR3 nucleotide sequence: TGTGCCAGCAGTTTGGACAGCGCACTCGGGCAGTACTTC. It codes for CASSLDSALGQYF.

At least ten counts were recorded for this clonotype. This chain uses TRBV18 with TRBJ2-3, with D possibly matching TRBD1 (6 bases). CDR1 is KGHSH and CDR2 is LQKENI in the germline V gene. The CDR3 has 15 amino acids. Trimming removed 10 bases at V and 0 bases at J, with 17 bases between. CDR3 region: CATAQLGASTDTQYF. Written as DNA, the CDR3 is TGTGCCACCGCCCAGTTGGGGGCTAGCACAGATACGCAGTATTTT.

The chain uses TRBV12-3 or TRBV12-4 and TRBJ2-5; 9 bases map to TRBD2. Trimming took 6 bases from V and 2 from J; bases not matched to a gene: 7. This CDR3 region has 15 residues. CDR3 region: CASSRLAEGQETQYF. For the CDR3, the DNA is TGTGCCAGCAGCCGACTAGCGGAAGGTCAAGAGACCCAGTACTTC.

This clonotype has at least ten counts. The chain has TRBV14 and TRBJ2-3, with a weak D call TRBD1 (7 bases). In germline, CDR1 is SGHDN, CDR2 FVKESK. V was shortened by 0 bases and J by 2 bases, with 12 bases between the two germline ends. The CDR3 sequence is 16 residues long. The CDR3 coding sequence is TGTGCCAGCAGCCAAGATGGAGGGACAGCCACAGATACGCAGTATTTT. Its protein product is CASSQDGGTATDTQYF.

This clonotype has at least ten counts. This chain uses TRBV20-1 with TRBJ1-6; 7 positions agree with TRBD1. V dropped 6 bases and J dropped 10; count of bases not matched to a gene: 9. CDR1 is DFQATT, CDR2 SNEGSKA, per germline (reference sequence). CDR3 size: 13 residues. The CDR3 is CSAYRGGGSPLHF. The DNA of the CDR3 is TGCAGTGCATACAGGGGAGGTGGGTCACCCCTCCACTTT.

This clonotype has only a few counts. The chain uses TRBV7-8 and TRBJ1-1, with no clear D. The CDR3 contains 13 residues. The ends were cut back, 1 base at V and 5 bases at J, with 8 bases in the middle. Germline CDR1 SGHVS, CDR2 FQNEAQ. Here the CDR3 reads CASSLGAATEAFF. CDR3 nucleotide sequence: TGTGCCAGCAGCTTAGGTGCGGCAACTGAAGCTTTCTTT.

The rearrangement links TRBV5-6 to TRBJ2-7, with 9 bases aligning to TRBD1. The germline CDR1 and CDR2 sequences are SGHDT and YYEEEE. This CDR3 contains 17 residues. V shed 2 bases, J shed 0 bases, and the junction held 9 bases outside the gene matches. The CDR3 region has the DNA TGTGCCAGCAGCTTTCTTCCGGGACAGGGACTCTCCTACGAGCAGTACTTC. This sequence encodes CASSFLPGQGLSYEQYF. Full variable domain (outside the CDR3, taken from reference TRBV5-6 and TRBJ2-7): DAGVTQSPTHLIKTRGQQVTLRCSPKSGHDTVSWYQQALGQGPQFIFQYYEEEERQRGNFPDRFSGHQFPNYSSELNVNALLLGDSALYLCASSFLPGQGLSYEQYFGPGTRLTVT.

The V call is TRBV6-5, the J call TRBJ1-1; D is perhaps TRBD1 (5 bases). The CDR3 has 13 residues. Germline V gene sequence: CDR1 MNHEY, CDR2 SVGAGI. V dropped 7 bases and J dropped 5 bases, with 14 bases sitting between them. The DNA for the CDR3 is TGTGCCAGCACGGAGGGGTCGTGGACTGAAGCTTTCTTT. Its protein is CASTEGSWTEAFF.

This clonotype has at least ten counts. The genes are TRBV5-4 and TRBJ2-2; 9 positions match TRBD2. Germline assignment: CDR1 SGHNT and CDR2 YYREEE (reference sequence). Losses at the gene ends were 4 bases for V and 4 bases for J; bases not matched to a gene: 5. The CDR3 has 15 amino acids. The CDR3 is CASSTGTSPTGELFF. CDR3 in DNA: TGTGCCAGCAGCACTGGGACTAGCCCCACCGGGGAGCTGTTTTTT.

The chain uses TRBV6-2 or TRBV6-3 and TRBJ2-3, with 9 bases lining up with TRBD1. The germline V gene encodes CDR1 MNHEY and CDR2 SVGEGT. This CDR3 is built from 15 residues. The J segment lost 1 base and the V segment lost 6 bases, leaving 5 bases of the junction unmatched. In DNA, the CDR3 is TGTGCCAGCAGCAGGGACAGGGCCCGCACAGATACGCAGTATTTT. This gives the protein CASSRDRARTDTQYF.

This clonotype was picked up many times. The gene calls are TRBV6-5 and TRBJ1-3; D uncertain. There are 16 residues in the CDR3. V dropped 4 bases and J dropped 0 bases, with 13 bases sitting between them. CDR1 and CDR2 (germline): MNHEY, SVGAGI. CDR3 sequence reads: CASSSIRRRSGNTIYF. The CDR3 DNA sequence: TGTGCCAGCAGTTCCATCCGACGGCGCTCTGGAAACACCATATATTTT.

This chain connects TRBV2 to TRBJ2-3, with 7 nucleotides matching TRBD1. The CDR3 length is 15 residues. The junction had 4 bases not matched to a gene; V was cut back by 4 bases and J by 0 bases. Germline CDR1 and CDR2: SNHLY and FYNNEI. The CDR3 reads CASSAPGQSTDTQYF. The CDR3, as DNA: TGTGCCAGCAGTGCCCCGGGACAGAGCACAGATACGCAGTATTTT.

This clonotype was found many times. The DNA for the CDR3 is TGTGCCAGCAGCCACGGATCGTTTGAAGCTTTCTTT. Its protein is CASSHGSFEAFF. This sequence joins TRBV4-2 and TRBJ1-1; no firm D call. The CDR3 spans 12 residues. Per the germline V gene, CDR1 is LGHNA and CDR2 is YNFKEQ. V was shortened by 3 bases and J by 7 bases, with 9 bases between the two germline ends.

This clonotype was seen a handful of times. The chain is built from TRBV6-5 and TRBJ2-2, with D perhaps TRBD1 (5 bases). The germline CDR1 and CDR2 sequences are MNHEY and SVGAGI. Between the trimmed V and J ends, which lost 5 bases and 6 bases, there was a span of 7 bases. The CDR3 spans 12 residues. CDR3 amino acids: CASSVRAGELFF. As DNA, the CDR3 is TGTGCCAGCAGTGTCAGGGCCGGGGAGCTGTTTTTT.

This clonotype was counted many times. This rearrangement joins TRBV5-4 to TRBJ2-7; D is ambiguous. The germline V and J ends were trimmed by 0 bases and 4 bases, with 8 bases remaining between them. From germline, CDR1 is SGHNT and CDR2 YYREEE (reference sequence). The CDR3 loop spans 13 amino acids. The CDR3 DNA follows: TGTGCCAGCAGCTTGGAAAGTGGATACGAGCAGTACTTC. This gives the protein CASSLESGYEQYF.

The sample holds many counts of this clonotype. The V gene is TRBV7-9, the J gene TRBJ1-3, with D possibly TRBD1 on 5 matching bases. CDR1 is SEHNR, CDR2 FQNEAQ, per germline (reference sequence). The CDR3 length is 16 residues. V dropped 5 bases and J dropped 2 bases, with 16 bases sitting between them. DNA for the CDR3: TGTGCCAGCAGCGAAATTGGGGGGAGCGCTGGAAACACCATATATTTT. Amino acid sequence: CASSEIGGSAGNTIYF.